A selection of T cell receptor beta chains follows, all from one sample in a study of blood T cell repertoires in COVID-19. Measured with immunoSEQ multiplex PCR; TCRdb has only the in-frame clones, and not every one. This sample has about 210,000 clones, with around 83% found just once. Sample: peripheral blood. All receptors come from a man aged 45-65 years with active or convalescent COVID-19. The CDR3 runs from the conserved cysteine through the conserved F or W. The order of the fields is V gene, J gene, clone size, D gene, CDR3 protein, CDR3 DNA. The D gene is left open where the match is weak. Some rows mark clone size as missing; the rest say once, few, many or name a class of expanded clone.

>TRBV11-2|TRBJ2-4|once|TRBD1
CASSFATGGLAKNIQYF
TGTGCCAGCAGCTTCGCCACAGGGGGACTAGCCAAAAACATTCAGTACTTC
>TRBV6-6|TRBJ2-7|-|TRBD1
CASSARDRSVYEQYF
TGTGCCAGCAGCGCCCGGGACAGGTCGGTCTACGAGCAGTACTTC
>TRBV6-1|TRBJ1-5|-|-
CASSEGETQPQHF
TGTGCCAGCAGTGAAGGGGAGACTCAGCCCCAGCATTTT
>TRBV19|TRBJ2-7|-|-
CASSIATSWYEQYF
TGTGCCAGTAGTATAGCCACTTCGTGGTACGAGCAGTACTTC
>TRBV6-6|TRBJ1-5|-|-
CASSYSGTRGNQPQHF
TGTGCCAGCAGTTACTCAGGGACAAGAGGCAATCAGCCCCAGCATTTT
>TRBV4-3|TRBJ2-5|few|-
CASSQTRGPHETQYF
TGCGCCAGCAGCCAAACGCGGGGGCCTCATGAGACCCAGTACTTC
>TRBV24-1|TRBJ2-2|few|-
CATSAGTGELFF
TGTGCCACCAGTGCAGGGACCGGGGAGCTGTTTTTT
>TRBV10-3|TRBJ1-2|-|-
CAFLDPRPTGNNYGYTF
TGTGCCTTCCTCGACCCACGACCCACAGGGAATAACTATGGCTACACCTTC
>TRBV27|TRBJ2-3|-|-
CASRLRGGDHTDTQYF
TGTGCCAGCCGCCTGAGGGGCGGGGACCACACAGATACGCAGTATTTT
>TRBV19|TRBJ1-1|-|TRBD1
CASKGTGNTEAFF
TGTGCCAGTAAGGGGACAGGCAACACTGAAGCTTTCTTT
>TRBV19|TRBJ1-1|-|TRBD1
CASGQGRDTEAFF
TGTGCCAGTGGACAGGGGCGGGACACTGAAGCTTTCTTT
>TRBV18|TRBJ1-1|once|-
CASSYDFGNTEAFF
TGTGCCAGCTCATACGATTTCGGGAACACTGAAGCTTTCTTT
>TRBV5-6|TRBJ1-6|once|-
CASSRWSGYNSPLHF
TGTGCCAGCAGCCGCTGGTCGGGGTATAATTCACCCCTCCACTTT
>TRBV28|TRBJ1-1|-|TRBD1
CASSFLYGQGASGNTEAFF
TGTGCCAGCAGTTTCCTCTATGGACAGGGGGCGTCCGGGAACACTGAAGCTTTCTTT
>TRBV5-4|TRBJ1-4|-|-
CASSRGVGGGTNEKLFF
TGTGCCAGCAGCCGCGGGGTGGGTGGGGGTACGAATGAAAAACTGTTTTTT
>TRBV7-6|TRBJ1-2|-|-
CASSLAGDPNYGYTF
TGTGCCAGCAGCTTAGCCGGGGATCCTAACTATGGCTACACCTTC
>TRBV28|TRBJ1-1|-|-
CASSPRQLNTEAFF
TGTGCCAGCAGTCCGAGACAGTTGAACACTGAAGCTTTCTTT
>TRBV25-1|TRBJ2-5|-|TRBD1
CASSKSTGGETQYF
TGTGCCAGCAGTAAATCGACAGGGGGGGAGACCCAGTACTTC
>TRBV13|TRBJ2-7|once|-
CASSSRDFSYEQYF
TGTGCCAGCAGCTCACGGGACTTCTCCTACGAGCAGTACTTC
>TRBV11-3|TRBJ2-2|few|-
CASSADSYTGELFF
TGTGCCAGCAGCGCCGACAGTTACACCGGGGAGCTGTTTTTT
>TRBV9|TRBJ2-7|-|TRBD2
CASSSEILAGAYEQYF
TGTGCCAGCAGCTCAGAGATACTAGCGGGGGCCTACGAGCAGTACTTC
>TRBV4-1|TRBJ2-1|-|-
CASSQVPAADNEQFF
TGCGCCAGCAGCCAAGTACCTGCGGCCGATAATGAGCAGTTCTTC
>TRBV20-1|TRBJ1-2|-|-
CSASGVRVANYGYTF
TGCAGTGCTAGTGGAGTGCGGGTAGCTAACTATGGCTACACCTTC
>TRBV2|TRBJ1-2|-|-
CASSETGSSGYTF
TGTGCCAGCAGTGAGACAGGCTCTTCTGGCTACACCTTC
>TRBV5-4|TRBJ1-6|-|TRBD1
CASSLAGTVYNSPLHF
TGTGCCAGCAGCTTGGCCGGGACAGTTTATAATTCACCCCTCCACTTT
>TRBV7-8|TRBJ1-1|few|-
CASSFRGNTEAFF
TGTGCCAGCAGCTTTAGGGGAAACACTGAAGCTTTCTTT
>TRBV7-8|TRBJ2-7|few|TRBD1
CASSLGTGPYEQYF
TGTGCCAGCAGCTTAGGGACAGGGCCCTACGAGCAGTACTTC
>TRBV5-6|TRBJ1-1|-|-
CASSSGLENTEAFF
TGTGCCAGCAGCTCTGGACTGGAGAACACTGAAGCTTTCTTT
>TRBV10-2|TRBJ1-2|-|-
CASSTGQSYGYTF
TGCGCCAGCAGCACGGGACAAAGCTATGGCTACACCTTC
>TRBV7-9|TRBJ2-3|-|-
CASSAGATDTQYF
TGTGCCAGCAGCGCAGGGGCCACAGATACGCAGTATTTT
>TRBV27|TRBJ2-3|once|-
CASSLSAQGADTQYF
TGTGCCAGCAGTTTATCGGCACAGGGCGCAGATACGCAGTATTTT
>TRBV6-5|TRBJ1-1|-|-
CASSYRENREAFF
TGTGCCAGCAGTTACCGGGAGAACCGTGAAGCTTTCTTT
>TRBV4-1|TRBJ2-2|-|-
CASSQNRELFF
TGCGCCAGCAGCCAAAATAGGGAGCTGTTTTTT
>TRBV19|TRBJ1-5|-|-
CASSIADQGQINQPQHF
TGTGCCAGTAGTATAGCCGATCAAGGACAGATCAATCAGCCCCAGCATTTT
>TRBV6-6|TRBJ2-3|-|-
CASTSPWTSTDTQYF
TGTGCCAGCACCTCACCCTGGACAAGCACAGATACGCAGTATTTT
>TRBV15|TRBJ1-4|-|-
CATSRTGGHNEKLFF
TGTGCCACCAGCAGGACCGGGGGTCATAATGAAAAACTGTTTTTT
>TRBV5-1|TRBJ1-2|-|-
CASSGRDTGPYGYTF
TGCGCCAGCAGCGGCCGGGACACAGGACCCTATGGCTACACCTTC
>TRBV13|TRBJ2-1|-|TRBD1
CASSFRRTGGDEQFF
TGTGCCAGCAGCTTCAGGAGGACAGGGGGCGATGAGCAGTTCTTC
>TRBV10-3|TRBJ2-3|-|TRBD1
CAISPGTGTDTQYF
TGTGCCATCAGTCCGGGGACAGGCACAGATACGCAGTATTTT
>TRBV18|TRBJ1-4|-|-
CASSPPAGLDEKLFF
TGTGCCAGCTCACCACCGGCAGGGCTGGATGAAAAACTGTTTTTT
>TRBV4-1|TRBJ2-3|-|TRBD2
CASSQPIGAGADTQYF
TGCGCCAGCAGCCAACCTATAGGAGCGGGGGCAGATACGCAGTATTTT
>TRBV27|TRBJ1-2|-|TRBD1
CASSLYLAGGTGRLFSGYTF
TGTGCCAGCAGTTTATATTTGGCTGGGGGGACAGGGCGGTTGTTCTCTGGCTACACCTTC
>TRBV9|TRBJ1-2|-|-
CASSPKRGMGYGYTF
TGTGCCAGCAGCCCAAAGCGGGGTATGGGCTATGGCTACACCTTC
>TRBV9|TRBJ2-5|-|TRBD2
CASSVQAGGEETQYF
TGTGCCAGCAGCGTACAAGCGGGAGGAGAAGAGACCCAGTACTTC
>TRBV5-1|TRBJ2-5|few|TRBD2
CASSPTSGGYQETQYF
TGCGCCAGCAGCCCAACTAGCGGGGGGTACCAAGAGACCCAGTACTTC
>TRBV29-1|TRBJ1-2|-|-
CSVEFGRGDYGYTF
TGCAGCGTTGAATTTGGTAGAGGAGACTATGGCTACACCTTC
>TRBV28|TRBJ1-1|-|-
CASSLRGFEAFF
TGTGCCAGCAGTTTACGAGGGTTTGAAGCTTTCTTT
>TRBV2|TRBJ2-1|-|-
CASSKQGPNNEQFF
TGTGCCAGCAGCAAACAGGGCCCCAACAATGAGCAGTTCTTC
>TRBV4-3|TRBJ1-4|-|-
CASSQVNGEKLFF
TGCGCCAGCAGCCAAGTTAACGGTGAAAAACTGTTTTTT
>TRBV9|TRBJ2-5|-|TRBD2
CASSPRTSGYQETQYF
TGTGCCAGCAGCCCCCGGACTAGCGGGTATCAAGAGACCCAGTACTTC
>TRBV30|TRBJ1-2|-|TRBD1
CAWSDNGQGAIYGYTF
TGTGCCTGGAGTGATAACGGACAGGGGGCGATCTATGGCTACACCTTC
>TRBV28|TRBJ1-3|-|-
CASSASGVAGNTIYF
TGTGCCAGCAGTGCCTCAGGGGTAGCTGGAAACACCATATATTTT
>TRBV19|TRBJ2-7|-|-
CASSQDSNSYEQYF
TGTGCCAGTAGCCAAGACTCGAACTCCTACGAGCAGTACTTC
>TRBV27|TRBJ1-2|-|-
CASRQRGWNYGYTF
TGTGCCAGCAGACAACGAGGGTGGAACTATGGCTACACCTTC
>TRBV6-1|TRBJ2-5|-|-
CASSLIAQMGQYF
TGTGCCAGCAGTTTAATCGCACAGATGGGCCAGTACTTC
>TRBV19|TRBJ2-5|-|-
CASSRKAGSQETQYF
TGTGCCAGTAGCCGGAAGGCGGGAAGCCAAGAGACCCAGTACTTC
>TRBV11-2|TRBJ1-1|once|-
CASSPLVNTEAFF
TGTGCCAGCAGCCCCCTTGTGAACACTGAAGCTTTCTTT
>TRBV4-2|TRBJ1-2|few|-
CASSQEKGNGYTF
TGTGCCAGCAGCCAAGAGAAGGGGAACGGCTACACCTTC
>TRBV27|TRBJ1-2|-|-
CASRSGQGTYGYTF
TGTGCCAGCAGAAGCGGTCAGGGGACCTATGGCTACACCTTC
>TRBV3-1/TRBV3-2|TRBJ1-4|-|-
CASSQDTANEKLFF
TGTGCCAGCAGCCAAGATACGGCTAATGAAAAACTGTTTTTT